This passage covers 10 T cell receptor beta chains from one sample sequenced in a study of multiple sclerosis patients with progressive multifocal leukoencephalopathy. Described time point: about a year of natalizumab therapy. The protocol was immunoSEQ multiplex PCR, while the TCRdb copy is restricted to in-frame clones and leaves out a portion. Of approximately 30,000 clones in the sample, about 90% were seen once. Sequencing used PBMCs, obtained from a patient treated with natalizumab. The receptors were gathered from a human donor with multiple sclerosis.

The CDR3 is CASSELAGGLEQFF. The CDR3 DNA sequence: TGTGCCAGCAGTGAATTAGCGGGGGGGCTTGAGCAGTTCTTC. The rearrangement joins TRBV2 to TRBJ2-1; 11 nucleotides agree with TRBD2. The CDR3 contains 14 residues. V lost 2 bases to trimming and J lost 9 bases; unmatched junction nucleotides: 3. Germline V lookup: CDR1 SNHLY, CDR2 FYNNEI.

The chain is built from TRBV7-2 and TRBJ2-7, with D possibly matching TRBD1 (5 bases). There are 13 residues in the CDR3. V was cut by 4 bases and J by 4 bases, with 11 bases left in between. Germline V gene sequence: CDR1 SGHTA, CDR2 FQGNSA. Here the CDR3 DNA reads TGTGCCAGCAGCTCCCGGACATTTTACGAGCAGTACTTC. Translating gives CASSSRTFYEQYF.

The rearrangement joins TRBV27 to TRBJ1-6; TRBD1 is a possible D gene (5 bases). Trimming removed 6 bases from V and 5 bases from J, with 29 bases in between. Germline V CDR1 and CDR2: MNHEY, SMNVEV (reference sequence). This CDR3 is 20 amino acids long. CDR3 nucleotides: TGTGCCAGCAGACTACTCTCCCTAGGGCGAGGGGAGCCTAATAATTCACCCCTCCACTTT. It codes for CASRLLSLGRGEPNNSPLHF.

The rearrangement uses TRBV10-1 and TRBJ2-7; 9 positions match TRBD1. The V gene's germline CDR1 is WNHNN and CDR2 SYGVQD (reference sequence). This CDR3 contains 15 residues. The V segment lost 4 bases and the J segment 5 bases; nucleotides outside the gene matches: 9. CDR3 DNA: TGCGCCAGCAGTGCAACCGGGACAGGGAGCCACGAGCAGTACTTC. It specifies CASSATGTGSHEQYF.

A single count supports this clone. The genes are TRBV10-3 and TRBJ1-2; 7 bases line up with TRBD1. The CDR3 has 13 amino acids. V shed 5 bases, J shed 7 bases, and the junction held 7 bases outside the gene matches. Germline V gene sequence: CDR1 ENHRY, CDR2 SYGVKD. The CDR3 DNA sequence: TGTGCCATCAGTAGGACAGGAGAAGGTGGCTACACCTTC. The encoded protein is CAISRTGEGGYTF.

This chain connects TRBV28 to TRBJ1-2, with TRBD1 matching over 11 bases. CDR3 length: 14 amino acids. The V gene end was trimmed by 6 bases and the J gene end by 3 bases; junction bases not matched to a gene: 3. In germline, CDR1 is MDHEN, CDR2 SYDVKM. The CDR3 DNA is TGTGCCAGCAGGTCGGGACAGGGGGACTATGGCTACACCTTC. Translation: CASRSGQGDYGYTF.

This chain joins TRBV28 and TRBJ1-1, with D possibly matching TRBD1 (5 bases). The CDR3 has 17 residues. Trimming cost V 2 bases and J 5 bases, with 21 bases left between them. Germline V gene data show CDR1 as MDHEN and CDR2 as SYDVKM. This chain's CDR3 is CASSLIGLGVGGTEAFF. In nucleotides, the CDR3 is TGTGCCAGCAGTTTAATCGGACTGGGGGTGGGCGGAACTGAAGCTTTCTTT.

This chain connects TRBV13 to TRBJ2-5; D might be TRBD2 (5 bases). The CDR3 totals 11 residues. Deletions cut 8 bases from V and 5 bases from J, with 9 bases between. Per germline, CDR1 PRHDT and CDR2 FYEKMQ (reference sequence). CDR3 nucleotides: TGTGCCAGCCGGGAAGGGGAGACCCAGTACTTC. As protein: CASREGETQYF.

This rearrangement joins TRBV6-1 to TRBJ2-1; 8 bases are shared with TRBD2. With 2 bases clipped from V and 8 bases from J, the junction kept 8 bases outside the gene matches. CDR1 and CDR2 from the germline V gene are MNHNS and SASEGT. CDR3 size: 15 residues. The CDR3 is CASSEQGLEGDEQFF. CDR3 nucleotides: TGTGCCAGCAGTGAACAGGGACTAGAAGGCGATGAGCAGTTCTTC.

This clone appeared once. The sample carries other DNA sequences with the same CDR3. This rearrangement joins TRBV11-2 to TRBJ2-2, with D possibly called TRBD1 or TRBD2 (7 bases each). The V end lost 3 bases, the J end lost 5 bases, and 19 bases lay between the germline ends. Germline V CDR1 and CDR2: SGHAT, FQNNGV. The CDR3 sequence is 17 residues long. CDR3 loop: CASSFPPAGGDTGELFF. CDR3 nucleotide sequence: TGTGCCAGCAGCTTTCCCCCGGCAGGGGGGGATACCGGGGAGCTGTTTTTT.